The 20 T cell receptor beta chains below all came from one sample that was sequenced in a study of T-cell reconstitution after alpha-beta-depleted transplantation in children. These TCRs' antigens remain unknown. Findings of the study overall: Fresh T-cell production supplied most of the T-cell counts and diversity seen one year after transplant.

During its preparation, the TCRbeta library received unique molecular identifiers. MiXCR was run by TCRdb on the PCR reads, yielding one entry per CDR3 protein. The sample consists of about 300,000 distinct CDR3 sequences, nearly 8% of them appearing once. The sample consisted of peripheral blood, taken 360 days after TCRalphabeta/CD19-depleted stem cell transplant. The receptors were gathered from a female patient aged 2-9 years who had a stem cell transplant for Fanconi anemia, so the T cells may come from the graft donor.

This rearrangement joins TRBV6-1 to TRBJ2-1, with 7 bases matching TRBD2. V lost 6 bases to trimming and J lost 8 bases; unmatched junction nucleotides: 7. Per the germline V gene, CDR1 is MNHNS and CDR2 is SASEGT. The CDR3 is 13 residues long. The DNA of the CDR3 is TGTGCCAGCAGAAAACTAGCGATCGATGAGCAGTTCTTC. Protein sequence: CASRKLAIDEQFF.

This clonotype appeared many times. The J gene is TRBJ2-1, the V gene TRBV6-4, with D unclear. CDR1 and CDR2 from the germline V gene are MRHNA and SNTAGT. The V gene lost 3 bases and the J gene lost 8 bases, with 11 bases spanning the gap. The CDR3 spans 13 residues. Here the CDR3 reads CASSEEPLYEQFF. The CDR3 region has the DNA TGTGCCAGCAGTGAAGAGCCCCTTTATGAGCAGTTCTTC.

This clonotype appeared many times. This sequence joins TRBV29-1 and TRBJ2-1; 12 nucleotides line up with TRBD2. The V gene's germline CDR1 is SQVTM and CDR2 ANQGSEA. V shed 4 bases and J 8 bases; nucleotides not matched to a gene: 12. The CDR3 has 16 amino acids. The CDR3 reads CSVVGTSGRLGYEQFF. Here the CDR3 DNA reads TGCAGCGTTGTAGGAACTAGCGGGAGGTTGGGGTATGAGCAGTTCTTC.

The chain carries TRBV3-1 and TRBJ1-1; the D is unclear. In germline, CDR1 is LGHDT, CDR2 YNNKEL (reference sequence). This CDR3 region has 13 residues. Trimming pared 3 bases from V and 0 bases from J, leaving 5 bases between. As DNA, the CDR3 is TGTGCCAGCAGCCAGGAATTGAACACTGAAGCTTTCTTT. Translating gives CASSQELNTEAFF. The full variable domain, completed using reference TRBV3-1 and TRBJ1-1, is DTAVSQTPKYLVTQMGNDKSIKCEQNLGHDTMYWYKQDSKKFLKIMFSYNNKELIINETVPNRFSPKSPDKAHLNLHINSLELGDSAVYFCASSQELNTEAFFGQGTRLTVV.

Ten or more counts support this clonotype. In DNA form, the CDR3 reads TGTGCCAGCAGCGCGGACACATACACTAACTATGGCTACACCTTC. Translated: CASSADTYTNYGYTF. V usage is TRBV7-9 and J usage is TRBJ1-2; a possible D gene is TRBD1 (5 bases). The V gene lost 5 bases and the J gene lost 0 bases, with 13 bases spanning the gap. This CDR3 has 15 residues. Germline-derived CDR1 and CDR2 are SEHNR and FQNEAQ (reference sequence).

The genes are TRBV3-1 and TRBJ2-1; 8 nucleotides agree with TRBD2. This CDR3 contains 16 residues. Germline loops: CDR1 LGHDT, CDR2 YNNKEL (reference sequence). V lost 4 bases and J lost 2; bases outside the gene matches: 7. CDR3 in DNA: TGTGCCAGCAGCCCCGTGGCGGGGGGAACCTACAATGAGCAGTTCTTC. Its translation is CASSPVAGGTYNEQFF.

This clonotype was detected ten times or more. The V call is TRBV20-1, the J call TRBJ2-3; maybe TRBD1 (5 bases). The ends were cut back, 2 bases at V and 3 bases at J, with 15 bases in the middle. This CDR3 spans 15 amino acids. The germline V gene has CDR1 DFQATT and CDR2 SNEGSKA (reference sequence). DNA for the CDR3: TGCAGTGCTAGAATTCCAACCAGGGATACAGATACGCAGTATTTT. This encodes CSARIPTRDTDTQYF.

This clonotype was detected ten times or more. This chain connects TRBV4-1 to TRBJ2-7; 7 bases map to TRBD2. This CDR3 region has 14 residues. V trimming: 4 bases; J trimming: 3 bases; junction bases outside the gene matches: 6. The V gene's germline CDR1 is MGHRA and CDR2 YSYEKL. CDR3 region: CASSPAGRGYEQYF. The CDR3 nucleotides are TGCGCCAGCAGCCCAGCGGGGAGGGGCTACGAGCAGTACTTC.

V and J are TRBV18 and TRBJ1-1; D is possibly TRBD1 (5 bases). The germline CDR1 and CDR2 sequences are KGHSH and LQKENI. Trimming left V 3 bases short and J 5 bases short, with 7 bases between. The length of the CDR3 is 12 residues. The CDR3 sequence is CASSPEGTEAFF. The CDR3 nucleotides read TGTGCCAGCTCACCGGAGGGGACTGAAGCTTTCTTT.

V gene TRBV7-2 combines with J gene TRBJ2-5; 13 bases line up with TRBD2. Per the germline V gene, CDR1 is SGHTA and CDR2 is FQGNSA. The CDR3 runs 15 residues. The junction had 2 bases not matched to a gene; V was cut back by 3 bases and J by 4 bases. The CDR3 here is CASSFGLAGAETQYF. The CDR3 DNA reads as TGTGCCAGCAGCTTCGGACTAGCGGGGGCAGAGACCCAGTACTTC.

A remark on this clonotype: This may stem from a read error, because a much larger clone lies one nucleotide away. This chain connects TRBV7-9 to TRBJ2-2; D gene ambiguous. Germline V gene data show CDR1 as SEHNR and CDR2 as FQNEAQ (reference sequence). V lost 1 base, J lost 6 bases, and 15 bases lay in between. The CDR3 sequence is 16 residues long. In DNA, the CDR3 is TGTGCCAGCAGCTTAGATATCCTCCTTTGGGCCGGGGAGCTGTTTTTT. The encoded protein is CASSLDILLWAGELFF.

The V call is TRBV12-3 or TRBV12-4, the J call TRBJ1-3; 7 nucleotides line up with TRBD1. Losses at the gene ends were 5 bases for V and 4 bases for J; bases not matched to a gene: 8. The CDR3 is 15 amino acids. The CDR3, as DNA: TGTGCCAGCAGTGCCCAGGGGGTGCGCGGAAACACCATATATTTT. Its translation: CASSAQGVRGNTIYF.

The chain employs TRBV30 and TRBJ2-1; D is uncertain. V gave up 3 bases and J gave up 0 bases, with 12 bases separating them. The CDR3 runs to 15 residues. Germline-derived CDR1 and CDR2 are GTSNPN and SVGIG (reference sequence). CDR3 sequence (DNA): TGTGCCTGGAGCCAAGACGCCAACTCCTACAATGAGCAGTTCTTC. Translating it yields CAWSQDANSYNEQFF. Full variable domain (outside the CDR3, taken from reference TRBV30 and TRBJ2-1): SQTIHQWPATLVQPVGSPLSLECTVEGTSNPNLYWYRQAAGRGLQLLFYSVGIGQISSEVPQNLSASRPQDRQFILSSKKLLLSDSGFYLCAWSQDANSYNEQFFGPGTRLTVL.

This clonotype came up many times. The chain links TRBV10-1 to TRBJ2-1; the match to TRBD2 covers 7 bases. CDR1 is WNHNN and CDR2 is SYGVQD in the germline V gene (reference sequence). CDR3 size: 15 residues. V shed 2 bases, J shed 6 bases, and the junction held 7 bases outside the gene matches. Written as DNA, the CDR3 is TGCGCCAGCAGTGAGGGTGGGGACTACGGCAATGAGCAGTTCTTC. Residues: CASSEGGDYGNEQFF.

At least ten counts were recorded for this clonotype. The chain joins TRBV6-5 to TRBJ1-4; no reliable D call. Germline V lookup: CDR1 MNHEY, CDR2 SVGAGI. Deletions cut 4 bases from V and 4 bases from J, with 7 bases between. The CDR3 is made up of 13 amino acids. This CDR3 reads CASSLGDNEKLFF. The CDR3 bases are TGTGCCAGCAGTTTGGGTGATAATGAAAAACTGTTTTTT.

For the CDR3, the DNA is TGCAGTGCCCACCTACTCGTCCCGGGACAGGGAATGAACACTGAAGCTTTCTTT. Translating it yields CSAHLLVPGQGMNTEAFF. V is TRBV20-1 and J is TRBJ1-1, with 9 bases fitting TRBD1. J lost 0 bases, V lost 6 bases, and 17 bases had no gene match. There are 18 residues in the CDR3. The germline gives CDR1 DFQATT, CDR2 SNEGSKA (reference sequence).

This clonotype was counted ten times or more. The CDR3: CSVANRGQKETQYF. As DNA, the CDR3 is TGCAGCGTCGCGAACCGTGGGCAGAAAGAGACCCAGTACTTC. The rearrangement links TRBV29-1 to TRBJ2-5; D not certain. V lost 6 bases to trimming and J lost 3 bases, with 17 bases between them. This CDR3 comprises 14 residues. Germline CDR1 is SQVTM and CDR2 is ANQGSEA.

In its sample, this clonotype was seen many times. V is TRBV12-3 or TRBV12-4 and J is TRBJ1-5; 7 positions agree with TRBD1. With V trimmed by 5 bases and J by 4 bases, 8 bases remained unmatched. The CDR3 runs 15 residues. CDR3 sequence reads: CASSGGQRLNQPQHF. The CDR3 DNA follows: TGTGCCAGCAGTGGGGGACAGAGGCTTAATCAGCCCCAGCATTTT.

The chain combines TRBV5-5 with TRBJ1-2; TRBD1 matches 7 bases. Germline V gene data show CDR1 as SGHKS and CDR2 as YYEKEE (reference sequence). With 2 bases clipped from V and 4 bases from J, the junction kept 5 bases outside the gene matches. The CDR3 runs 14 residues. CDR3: CASSFEGAIYGYTF. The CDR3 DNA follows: TGTGCCAGCAGCTTTGAGGGGGCCATCTATGGCTACACCTTC.

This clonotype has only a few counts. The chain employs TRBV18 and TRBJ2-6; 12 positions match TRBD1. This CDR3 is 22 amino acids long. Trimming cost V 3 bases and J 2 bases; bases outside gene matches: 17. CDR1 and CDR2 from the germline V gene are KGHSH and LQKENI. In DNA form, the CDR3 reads TGTGCCAGCTCACCGGATAAAAGCGGGACAGGGGGCGTGGTCGCTGGGGCCAACGTCCTGACTTTC. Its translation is CASSPDKSGTGGVVAGANVLTF.